This TCR beta chain originates from a study of monozygotic twins with inflammatory bowel disease. Findings of the study overall: Inverse Simpson values showed less TCRbeta diversity in IBD patients than in their healthy co-twins.

The CDR3 is 11 amino acids. Total RNA input per TCR library was roughly 3,300 ng. Samples each yielded cDNA through eight separate reactions. Addition of UMIs with a 6-nucleotide sample barcode was achieved by template switching. TCRdb re-called the 5' RACE reads and shows each CDR3 protein once, DNA omitted. The sample holds about 380,000 distinct CDR3 sequences. Of note for this clonotype: Its matching antigen is unknown.

This sequence originates from a human donor with ulcerative colitis or Crohn's disease, or a healthy co-twin of an affected twin (not recorded which). The sequenced sample consisted of blood. The rearrangement joins TRBV12-3 or TRBV12-4 to TRBJ2-5. CDR3 in amino acids: CASKSLETQYF.